This T cell receptor (beta chain) was sequenced for a study of cytomegalovirus exposure and HLA in healthy donors. Notes on the study in general: It was reported that TCR beta sequences correctly inferred the HLA-A and HLA-B alleles for most subjects. Roughly even sequencing depth across donors was the assumption behind the presence/absence analyses. CMV serostatus was the sole immune exposure information available. Most of the TCR beta V segments (in an earlier analysis) were productive either about 87% or about 30% of the time.

The germline V gene encodes CDR1 MDHEN and CDR2 SYDVKM. The CDR3 is 13 residues long. Trimming took off 2 bases at V and 4 bases at J, with 8 bases between the two ends. The PCR made use of 60 Vbeta and 13 Jbeta primers. Assay used: immunoSEQ multiplex PCR; TCRdb lists only in-frame clones, some missing. The sample shows roughly 120,000 clones, less than 85% of them seen only once. This clone was seen a single time. Antigen unknown. The chain employs TRBV28 and TRBJ1-2, with unresolved D. Input material: PBMCs. This clonotype was obtained from a middle-aged man in good health and CMV-seropositive. The CDR3 loop reads CASSLNTFYGYTF. The CDR3 coding sequence is TGTGCCAGCAGTTTAAACACCTTCTATGGCTACACCTTC.